The sequence of this T cell receptor (beta chain) was determined in a study of beta chain features in type 1 diabetes. Study-level background: Over all samples combined, some 99,000,000 sorted cells were examined. Study findings and constraints: In every one of the four CD4+ subsets, TCRB CDR3s were moderately but significantly shorter in Type 1 diabetes patients.

Sorting based on CD45RO/CCR7/CD25/CD127/CD95/CD27 separated CD4+ naive, central memory, regulatory and stem cell-like memory cells. All of the isolated RNA was reverse transcribed, so expressed TCRB transcripts were sequenced. The average output of naive, central memory and regulatory T cell samples was 3 million to 4 million reads. Clones were read by immunoSEQ multiplex PCR, and TCRdb kept only the in-frame ones, dropping some. Among 150,000 to 200,000 clones listed, around 63% were seen once. With regard to this clone: As yet, its antigen is unknown.

Germline CDR1 and CDR2: SNHLY and FYNNEI. V gave up 0 bases and J gave up 7 bases, with 7 bases separating them. The CDR3 extends over 13 amino acids. Sequencing was performed on naive CD4+ T cells from blood. This clonotype was sampled from a man under 40 with type 1 diabetes. The chain links TRBV2 to TRBJ2-4; no firm D call. The CDR3 region is CASSEAGGNIQYF. CDR3 coding DNA: TGTGCCAGCAGTGAAGCAGGTGGGAACATTCAGTACTTC.